What follows are 7 T cell receptor beta chains derived from one specimen sequenced in a study of shared clonotypes between healthy human individuals. Positive CCR7 selection of CD45RO-negative cells yielded the naive CD8 cells, and terminally differentiated effector memory CD45RA+ cells were excluded. Sequencing used immunoSEQ multiplex PCR; TCRdb keeps in-frame clones, though not all of them. The data show some 2.1 million clones, with 85% to 95% seen just once and 0.85% to 1.3% held by the top ten. Input material: naive CD8+ T cells sorted from blood. All receptors derive from a man between 18 and 29 years old in good health.

This chain connects TRBV4-1 to TRBJ1-1, with a tentative D call TRBD1 (5 bases). The germline V and J ends were trimmed by 0 bases and 2 bases, with 16 bases remaining between them. The CDR3 is 17 amino acids. The V gene's germline CDR1 is MGHRA and CDR2 YSYEKL. The chain's CDR3 is CASSQEGQGRGNTEAFF. For the CDR3, the DNA is TGCGCCAGCAGCCAAGAGGGTCAGGGTAGGGGAAACACTGAAGCTTTCTTT.

The rearrangement joins TRBV7-2 to TRBJ2-1, with D perhaps matching TRBD1 (5 bases). Trimming took off 4 bases at V and 2 bases at J, with 12 bases between the two ends. The CDR3 sequence is 15 residues long. The germline gives CDR1 SGHTA, CDR2 FQGNSA. Here the CDR3 reads CASSSPGIPYNEQFF. CDR3 bases: TGTGCCAGCAGCTCTCCAGGGATTCCCTACAATGAGCAGTTCTTC.

The chain carries TRBV5-4 and TRBJ1-6; D remains ambiguous. The CDR3 contains 16 residues. Germline CDR1 and CDR2: SGHNT and YYREEE (reference sequence). V was shortened by 2 bases and J by 9 bases, with 18 bases between the two germline ends. This CDR3 reads CASSFGHAAVGSPLHF. Here the CDR3 DNA reads TGTGCCAGCAGCTTCGGGCACGCGGCAGTGGGTTCACCCCTCCACTTT.

The chain uses TRBV10-2 and TRBJ2-7; no clear D gene. Germline V lookup: CDR1 WSHSY, CDR2 SAAADI. The CDR3 consists of 15 residues. Between the trimmed V and J ends, which lost 0 bases and 6 bases, there was a span of 15 bases. The CDR3 loop is CASSESLPGRTEQYF. CDR3 DNA: TGCGCCAGCAGTGAGTCTTTGCCAGGACGAACCGAGCAGTACTTC.

V usage is TRBV5-1 and J usage is TRBJ2-5; TRBD1 matches 8 bases. The germline V gene has CDR1 SGHRS and CDR2 YFSETQ. The CDR3 runs 19 residues. With 0 bases clipped from V and 2 bases from J, the junction kept 15 bases outside the gene matches. CDR3 DNA sequence: TGCGCCAGCAGCTTGGGGGACAGGACTCCTCAGGGATGGCAAGAGACCCAGTACTTC. Translation: CASSLGDRTPQGWQETQYF.

This chain uses TRBV28 with TRBJ2-1; D unresolved. V was pared by 5 bases and J by 7 bases, with 12 bases between. The CDR3 runs to 13 residues. Looked up from germline, CDR1 is MDHEN and CDR2 is SYDVKM. Written as DNA, the CDR3 is TGTGCCAGCAGTCCCGTTACACTGAATGAGCAGTTCTTC. Translation gives CASSPVTLNEQFF.

The rearrangement uses TRBV7-6 and TRBJ1-5; tentatively, D is TRBD1 (6 bases). The germline V gene has CDR1 SGHVS and CDR2 FNYEAQ. This CDR3 has 14 residues. Between the trimmed V and J ends, which lost 3 bases and 5 bases, there was a span of 11 bases. CDR3 sequence: CASSFGGLDQPQHF. CDR3 coding DNA: TGTGCCAGCAGCTTTGGGGGGCTAGATCAGCCCCAGCATTTT.